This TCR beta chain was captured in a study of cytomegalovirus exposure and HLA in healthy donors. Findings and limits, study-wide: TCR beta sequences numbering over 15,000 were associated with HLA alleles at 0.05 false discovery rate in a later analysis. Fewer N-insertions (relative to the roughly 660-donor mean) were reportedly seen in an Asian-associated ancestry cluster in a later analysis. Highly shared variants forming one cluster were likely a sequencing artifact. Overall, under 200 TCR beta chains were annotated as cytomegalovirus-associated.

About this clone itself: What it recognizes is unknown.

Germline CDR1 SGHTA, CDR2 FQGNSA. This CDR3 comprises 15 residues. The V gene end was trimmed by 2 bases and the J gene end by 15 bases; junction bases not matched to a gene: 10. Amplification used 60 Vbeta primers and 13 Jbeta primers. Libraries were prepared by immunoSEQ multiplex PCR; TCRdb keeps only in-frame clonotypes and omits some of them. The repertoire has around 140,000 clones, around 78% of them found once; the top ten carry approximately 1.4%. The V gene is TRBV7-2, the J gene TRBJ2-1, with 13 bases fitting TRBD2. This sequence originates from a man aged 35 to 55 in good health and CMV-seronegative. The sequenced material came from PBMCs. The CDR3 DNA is TGTGCCAGCAGCTTACGAACTAGCGGGGGGGCGGGGTCGTTCTTC. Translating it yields CASSLRTSGGAGSFF.